The 8 T cell receptor beta chains in this list originate from one sample, sequenced in a study of CD8 T cells in ankylosing spondylitis. TCRdb ran MiXCR on the 5' RACE reads and lists one entry per CDR3 protein. The repertoire holds about 260,000 distinct CDR3 sequences, with 15% to 20% as singletons. Specimen: blood, either unsorted or a sorted T cell fraction (not recorded which). These receptors all come from a male donor with ankylosing spondylitis or in good health (not recorded which).

This clonotype appeared a few times. The chain is built from TRBV5-1 and TRBJ2-3; 8 bases map to TRBD2. Germline V gene sequence: CDR1 SGHRS, CDR2 YFSETQ. This CDR3 is built from 14 residues. V lost 0 bases to trimming and J lost 4 bases; unmatched junction nucleotides: 1. CDR3 sequence (DNA): TGCGCCAGCAGCTTGGACGGGAGGGCAGATACGCAGTATTTT. Amino acid sequence: CASSLDGRADTQYF.

V is TRBV15 and J is TRBJ2-1; tentatively, D is TRBD1 or TRBD2 (5 bases each). The CDR3 is 15 amino acids. Between the trimmed V and J ends, which lost 3 bases and 8 bases, there was a span of 17 bases. Germline CDR1 is LNHNV and CDR2 is YYDKDF (reference sequence). The CDR3 region is CATSSGGSMVDEQFF. For the CDR3, the DNA is TGTGCCACCAGCAGTGGGGGATCAATGGTGGATGAGCAGTTCTTC.

The chain has TRBV12-3 or TRBV12-4 and TRBJ1-1; the D is unclear. The CDR3 is 14 amino acids. Between the trimmed V and J ends, which lost 5 bases and 1 base, there was a span of 11 bases. DNA for the CDR3: TGTGCCAGCAGTGGGCGGATTCGGAACACTGAAGCTTTCTTT. Translating it yields CASSGRIRNTEAFF.

In its sample, this clonotype was seen a few times. The chain links TRBV5-1 to TRBJ1-6; 9 bases are shared with TRBD1. Germline trimming cut 1 base from V and 6 bases from J; bases unmatched to any gene: 5. CDR3 length: 16 residues. Germline V gives CDR1 SGHRS, CDR2 YFSETQ. As DNA, the CDR3 is TGCGCCAGCAGCTTGACCACAGGGGGCTCTAATTCACCCCTCCACTTT. Residues: CASSLTTGGSNSPLHF.

The rearrangement links TRBV21-1 to TRBJ2-7; the table assigns TRBD2, which was not confirmed against the DNA. TRBV21-1 is a pseudogene segment. The CDR3 has 14 amino acids. CDR3 DNA: TGTGCCAGCAGCAAAGTGGGTGAGGGCCACGAGCAGTACGTC. It encodes CASSKVGEGHEQYV.

The V call is TRBV6-2 or TRBV6-3, the J call TRBJ2-5, with unresolved D. The CDR3 totals 12 residues. V was pared by 6 bases and J by 2 bases, with 7 bases between. From germline, CDR1 is MNHEY and CDR2 SVGEGT. CDR3 nucleotides: TGTGCCAGCAGAGAATATCAAGAGACCCAGTACTTC. It codes for CASREYQETQYF.

To note about this clonotype: This may arise from a read error, as a much more abundant clone is one base away. The rearrangement links TRBV12-3 or TRBV12-4 to TRBJ2-7; unclear D gene. CDR3 length: 12 amino acids. In DNA, the CDR3 is TGTGCCAACAGTTTAGGGCAGAACGAGCAGTACGTC. Protein: CANSLGQNEQYV.

The chain carries TRBV2 and TRBJ2-5; perhaps TRBD1 as D (6 bases). The CDR3 totals 11 residues. The V gene lost 7 bases and the J gene lost 3 bases, with 6 bases spanning the gap. In germline, CDR1 is SNHLY, CDR2 FYNNEI. CDR3 sequence (DNA): TGTGCCAGCAACAGGGAAGAGACCCAGTACTTC. As protein: CASNREETQYF.